Listed below are T cell receptor beta chains from one sample, sequenced in a study of T cell responses to AZD1222 COVID-19 vaccine. Clones were sequenced by immunoSEQ multiplex PCR, and TCRdb holds only the in-frame ones, with some missing. The sample carries approximately 170,000 clones, around 90% recorded once. Material: peripheral blood, obtained 28 days after the second AZD1222 dose. The source of these receptors is an adult who received the AZD1222 COVID-19 vaccine. Both conserved end residues are part of each CDR3. A D gene is named only where the DNA matches it firmly. Expanded clones get a size class; other rows say once, few or many, or leave the size out.

abundance	j_gene	d_gene	v_gene	CDR3aa	CDR3nt
once	TRBJ1-6	NA	TRBV7-2	CASSQDRSIEPPLHF	TGTGCCAGCAGCCAAGACAGGTCGATCGAGCCGCCCCTCCACTTT
NA	TRBJ2-7	NA	TRBV19	CASSPRDTRTLEQYF	TGTGCCAGTAGTCCACGGGACACCCGGACGCTCGAGCAGTACTTC
NA	TRBJ1-2	TRBD1	TRBV5-4	CASSFGTGGLEGYTF	TGTGCCAGCAGCTTTGGGACAGGGGGTTTGGAAGGCTACACCTTC
once	TRBJ2-2	NA	TRBV9	CASGFGKNTGELFF	TGTGCCAGCGGGTTTGGCAAGAACACCGGGGAGCTGTTTTTT
NA	TRBJ1-6	NA	TRBV7-9	CASIGGVYNSPLHF	TGTGCCAGCATCGGGGGCGTCTACAATTCACCCCTCCACTTT
NA	TRBJ1-5	NA	TRBV6-5	CASSSQGLGQPQHF	TGTGCCAGCAGTTCTCAGGGCCTCGGTCAGCCCCAGCATTTT
NA	TRBJ2-2	NA	TRBV21-1	CASSKGGPTGELFF	TGTGCCAGCAGCAAGGGCGGGCCCACCGGGGAGCTGTTTTTT
once	TRBJ2-5	NA	TRBV10-3	CAISEGLQETQYF	TGTGCCATCAGTGAGGGGCTTCAAGAGACCCAGTACTTC
NA	TRBJ2-1	TRBD1	TRBV5-1	CASSSVQGSSYNEQFF	TGCGCCAGCAGCTCTGTACAGGGGAGCTCCTACAATGAGCAGTTCTTC
once	TRBJ2-7	NA	TRBV12-3/TRBV12-4	CASSLEIVSEQYF	TGTGCCAGCAGTTTAGAAATTGTTAGCGAGCAGTACTTC
few	TRBJ1-2	NA	TRBV5-1	CASSPGRLYGYTF	TGCGCCAGCAGCCCCGGACGGCTCTATGGCTACACCTTC
few	TRBJ1-5	TRBD1	TRBV27	CASSLFGQGRHQPQHF	TGTGCCAGCAGTTTGTTTGGACAGGGGAGGCATCAGCCCCAGCATTTT
NA	TRBJ1-5	NA	TRBV13	CASSSGTQPQHF	TGTGCCAGCAGTTCAGGGACTCAGCCCCAGCATTTT
NA	TRBJ2-1	NA	TRBV3-1/TRBV3-2	CASSQGREEQFF	TGTGCCAGCAGCCAAGGACGGGAGGAGCAGTTCTTC
NA	TRBJ2-2	NA	TRBV9	CASSVGATQNTGELFF	TGTGCCAGCAGCGTAGGGGCTACCCAGAACACCGGGGAGCTGTTTTTT
once	TRBJ1-4	NA	TRBV5-1	CASKWSASGPNEKLFF	TGCGCCAGCAAATGGTCGGCTTCGGGCCCAAATGAAAAACTGTTTTTT
NA	TRBJ2-7	NA	TRBV6-5	CASSRDFGHEQYF	TGTGCCAGCAGCCGGGACTTCGGCCACGAGCAGTACTTC
once	TRBJ1-6	NA	TRBV4-2	CASSQEGKWDNSPLHF	TGTGCCAGCAGCCAAGAGGGGAAATGGGATAATTCACCCCTCCACTTT
NA	TRBJ2-7	TRBD2	TRBV6-5	CASRATSGGSYEQYF	TGTGCCAGCAGGGCAACTAGCGGGGGATCCTACGAGCAGTACTTC
once	TRBJ2-7	NA	TRBV6-5	CASSYSSGVHEQYF	TGTGCCAGCAGTTACTCGTCGGGGGTCCACGAGCAGTACTTC
once	TRBJ2-2	NA	TRBV21-1	CASVAIRLLAGGPGDTGELFF	TGTGCCAGCGTGGCTATAAGGTTACTAGCGGGGGGGCCGGGAGACACCGGGGAGCTGTTTTTT
NA	TRBJ1-4	NA	TRBV7-2	CASSLVLVGRTTNEKLFF	TGTGCCAGCAGCTTAGTGCTCGTCGGGCGTACAACTAATGAAAAACTGTTTTTT
once	TRBJ1-2	TRBD1	TRBV19	CASTFSGTGGGFGYTF	TGTGCCAGTACCTTCTCCGGGACAGGGGGAGGTTTCGGCTACACCTTC
NA	TRBJ2-7	NA	TRBV6-1	CASSATGTLYEQYF	TGTGCCAGCAGTGCGACCGGGACCCTTTACGAGCAGTACTTC